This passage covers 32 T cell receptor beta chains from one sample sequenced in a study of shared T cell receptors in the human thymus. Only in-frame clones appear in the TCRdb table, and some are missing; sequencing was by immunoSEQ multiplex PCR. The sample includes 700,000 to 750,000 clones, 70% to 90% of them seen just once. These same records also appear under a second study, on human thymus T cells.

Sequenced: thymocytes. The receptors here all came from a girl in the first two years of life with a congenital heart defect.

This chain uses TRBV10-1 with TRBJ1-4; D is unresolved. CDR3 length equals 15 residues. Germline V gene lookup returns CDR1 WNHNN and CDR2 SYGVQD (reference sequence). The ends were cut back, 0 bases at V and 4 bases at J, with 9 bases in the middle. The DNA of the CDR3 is TGCGCCAGCAGTGAGTCGAGAGGGCTTAATGAAAAACTGTTTTTT. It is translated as CASSESRGLNEKLFF.

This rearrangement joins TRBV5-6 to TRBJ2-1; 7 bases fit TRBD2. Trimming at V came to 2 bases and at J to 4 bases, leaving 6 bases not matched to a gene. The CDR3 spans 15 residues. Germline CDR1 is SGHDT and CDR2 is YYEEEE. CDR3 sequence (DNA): TGTGCCAGCAGCTTAGGGGACTACGTTTACAATGAGCAGTTCTTC. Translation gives CASSLGDYVYNEQFF.

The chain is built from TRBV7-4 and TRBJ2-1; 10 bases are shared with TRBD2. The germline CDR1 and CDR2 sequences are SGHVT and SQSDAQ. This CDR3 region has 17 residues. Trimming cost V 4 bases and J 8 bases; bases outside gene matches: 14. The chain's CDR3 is CASSSLRIAGGEDEQFF. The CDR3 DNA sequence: TGTGCCAGCAGCTCCCTGCGTATAGCGGGGGGCGAAGATGAGCAGTTCTTC.

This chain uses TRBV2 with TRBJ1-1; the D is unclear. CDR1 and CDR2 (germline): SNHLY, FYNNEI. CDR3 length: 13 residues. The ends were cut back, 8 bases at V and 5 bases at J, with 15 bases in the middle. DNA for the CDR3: TGTGCCAGCCAGCGGGTAAGGCATACTGAAGCTTTCTTT. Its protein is CASQRVRHTEAFF.

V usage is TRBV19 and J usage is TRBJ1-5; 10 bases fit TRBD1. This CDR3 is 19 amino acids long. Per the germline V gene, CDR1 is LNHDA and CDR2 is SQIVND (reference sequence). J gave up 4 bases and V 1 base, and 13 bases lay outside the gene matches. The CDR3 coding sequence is TGTGCCAGTAGTATAGGACCGGGACAGGGGAAGAGGCCGAATCAGCCCCAGCATTTT. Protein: CASSIGPGQGKRPNQPQHF.

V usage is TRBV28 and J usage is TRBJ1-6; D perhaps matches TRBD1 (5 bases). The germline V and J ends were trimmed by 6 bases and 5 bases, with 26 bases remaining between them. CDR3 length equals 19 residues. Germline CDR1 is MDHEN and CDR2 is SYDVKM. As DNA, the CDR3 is TGTGCCAGCAGCTACGCGCCGGGGTCTCGGGACTTACATAATTCACCCCTCCACTTT. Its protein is CASSYAPGSRDLHNSPLHF. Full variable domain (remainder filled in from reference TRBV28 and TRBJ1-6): DVKVTQSSRYLVKRTGEKVFLECVQDMDHENMFWYRQDPGLGLRLIYFSYDVKMKEKGDIPEGYSVSREKKERFSLILESASTNQTSMYLCASSYAPGSRDLHNSPLHFGNGTRLTVT.

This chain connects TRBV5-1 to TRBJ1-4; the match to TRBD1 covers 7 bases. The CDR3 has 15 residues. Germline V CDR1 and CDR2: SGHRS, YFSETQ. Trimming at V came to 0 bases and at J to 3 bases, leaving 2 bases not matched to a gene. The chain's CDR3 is CASSLVGGPNEKLFF. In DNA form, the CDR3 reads TGCGCCAGCAGCTTGGTAGGGGGCCCTAATGAAAAACTGTTTTTT.

This chain's CDR3 is CASSAPREGPKGGAFF. The CDR3 bases are TGTGCCAGCAGCGCCCCTCGGGAGGGACCAAAAGGTGGAGCTTTCTTT. V is TRBV11-2 and J is TRBJ1-1, with TRBD1 as a possible D gene (5 bases). This CDR3 is built from 16 residues. From germline, CDR1 is SGHAT and CDR2 FQNNGV. The V end was cut by 5 bases, the J end by 10 bases, with 26 bases between. The complete variable domain, with remaining parts taken from reference TRBV11-2 and TRBJ1-1, reads EAGVAQSPRYKIIEKRQSVAFWCNPISGHATLYWYQQILGQGPKLLIQFQNNGVVDDSQLPKDRFSAERLKGVDSTLKIQPAKLEDSAVYLCASSAPREGPKGGAFFGQGTRLTVV.

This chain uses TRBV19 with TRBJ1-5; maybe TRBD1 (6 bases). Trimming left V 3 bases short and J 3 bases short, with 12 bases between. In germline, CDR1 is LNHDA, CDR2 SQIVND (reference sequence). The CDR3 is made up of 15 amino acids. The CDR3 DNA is TGTGCCAGTAGTATCTTGGACAGTTTCAATCAGCCCCAGCATTTT. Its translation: CASSILDSFNQPQHF.

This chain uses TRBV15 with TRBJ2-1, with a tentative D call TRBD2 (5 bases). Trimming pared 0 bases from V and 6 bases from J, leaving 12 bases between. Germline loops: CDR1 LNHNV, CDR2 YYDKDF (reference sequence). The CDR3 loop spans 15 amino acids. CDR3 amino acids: CATSRDSLAGNEQFF. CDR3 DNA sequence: TGTGCCACCAGCAGAGATTCGCTAGCCGGCAATGAGCAGTTCTTC. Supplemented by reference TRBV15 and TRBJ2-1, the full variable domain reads DAMVIQNPRYQVTQFGKPVTLSCSQTLNHNVMYWYQQKSSQAPKLLFHYYDKDFNNEADTPDNFQSRRPNTSFCFLDIRSPGLGDTAMYLCATSRDSLAGNEQFFGPGTRLTVL.

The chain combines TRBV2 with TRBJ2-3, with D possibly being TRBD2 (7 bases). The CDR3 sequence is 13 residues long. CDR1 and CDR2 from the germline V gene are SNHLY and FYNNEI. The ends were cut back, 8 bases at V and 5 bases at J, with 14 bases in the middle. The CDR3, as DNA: TGTGCCAGCGCGGGGGCAGGGCGAGATACGCAGTATTTT. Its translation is CASAGAGRDTQYF.

Written as DNA, the CDR3 is TGTGCCAGCAGCTCCGTTAATACAGGGGAAAAACTGTTTTTT. It yields the protein CASSSVNTGEKLFF. The genes are TRBV7-8 and TRBJ1-4; D perhaps matches TRBD1 (6 bases). Germline V gives CDR1 SGHVS, CDR2 FQNEAQ. Deletions cut 4 bases from V and 8 bases from J, with 14 bases between. CDR3 length: 14 amino acids.

CDR3 residues: CASSDVSGLGHPEAFF. For the CDR3, the DNA is TGTGCCAGCAGTGATGTGTCAGGGCTGGGCCACCCTGAAGCTTTCTTT. J is TRBJ1-1 and V is TRBV25-1, with D perhaps matching TRBD1 (5 bases). The length of the CDR3 is 16 residues. Between the trimmed V and J ends, which lost 3 bases and 6 bases, there was a span of 20 bases. Germline V CDR1 and CDR2: MGHDK, SYGVNS.

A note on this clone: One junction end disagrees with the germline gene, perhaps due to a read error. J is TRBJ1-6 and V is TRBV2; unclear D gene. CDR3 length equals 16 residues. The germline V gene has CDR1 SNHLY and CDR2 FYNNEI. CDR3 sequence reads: CASKPPRSSYNSPLHF. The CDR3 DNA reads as TGTGCAAGCAAGCCCCCTAGGAGCTCCTATAATTCACCCCTCCACTTT.

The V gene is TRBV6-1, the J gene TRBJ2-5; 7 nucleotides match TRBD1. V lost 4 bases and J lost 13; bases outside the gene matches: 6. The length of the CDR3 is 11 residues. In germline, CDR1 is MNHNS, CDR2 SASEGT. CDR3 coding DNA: TGTGCCAGCAGTGGACAGGGACGAATGTACTTC. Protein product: CASSGQGRMYF.

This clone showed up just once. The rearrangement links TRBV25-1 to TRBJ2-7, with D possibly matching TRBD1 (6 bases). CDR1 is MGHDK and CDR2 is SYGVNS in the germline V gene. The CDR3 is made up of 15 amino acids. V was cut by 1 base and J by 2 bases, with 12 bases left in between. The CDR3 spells CASSELAGAPYEQYF. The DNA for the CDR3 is TGTGCCAGCAGTGAATTGGCAGGGGCCCCCTACGAGCAGTACTTC.

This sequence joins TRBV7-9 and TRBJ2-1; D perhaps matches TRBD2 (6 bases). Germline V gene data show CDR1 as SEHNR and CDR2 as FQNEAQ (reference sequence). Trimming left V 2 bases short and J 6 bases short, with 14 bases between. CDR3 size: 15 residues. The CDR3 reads CASSLRQGGVNEQFF. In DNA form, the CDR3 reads TGTGCCAGCAGCTTAAGGCAGGGAGGAGTCAATGAGCAGTTCTTC.

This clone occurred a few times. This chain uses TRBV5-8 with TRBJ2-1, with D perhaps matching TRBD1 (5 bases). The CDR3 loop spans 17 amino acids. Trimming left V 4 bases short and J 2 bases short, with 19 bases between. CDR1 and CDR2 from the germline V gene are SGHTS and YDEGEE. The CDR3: CASSPRQRKGTYNEQFF. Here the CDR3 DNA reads TGTGCCAGCAGCCCCAGACAGCGCAAAGGCACCTACAATGAGCAGTTCTTC.

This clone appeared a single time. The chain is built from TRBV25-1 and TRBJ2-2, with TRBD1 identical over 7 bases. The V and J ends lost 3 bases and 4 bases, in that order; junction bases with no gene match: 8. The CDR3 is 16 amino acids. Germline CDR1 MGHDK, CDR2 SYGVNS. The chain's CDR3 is CASSEIRTGLTGELFF. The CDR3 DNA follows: TGTGCCAGCAGTGAGATCAGGACAGGCCTCACCGGGGAGCTGTTTTTT.

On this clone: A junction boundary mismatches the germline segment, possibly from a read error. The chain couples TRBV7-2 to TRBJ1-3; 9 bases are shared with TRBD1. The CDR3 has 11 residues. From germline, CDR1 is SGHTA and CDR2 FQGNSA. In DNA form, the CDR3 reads TGTGCCAGCAGCTCCAGGGACAGGGCTCGTTTT. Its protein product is CASSSRDRARF.

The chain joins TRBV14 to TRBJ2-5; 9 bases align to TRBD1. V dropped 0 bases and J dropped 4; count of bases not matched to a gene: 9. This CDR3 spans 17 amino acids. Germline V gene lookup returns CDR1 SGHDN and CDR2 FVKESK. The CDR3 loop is CASSQDPRGQGRETQYF. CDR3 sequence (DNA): TGTGCCAGCAGCCAAGACCCGCGCGGACAGGGGCGAGAGACCCAGTACTTC.

The CDR3 protein is CASSPQDNYGYTF. CDR3 coding DNA: TGTGCCAGCTCACCTCAGGATAACTATGGCTACACCTTC. The V call is TRBV18, the J call TRBJ1-2; D is uncertain. Germline V gives CDR1 KGHSH, CDR2 LQKENI. The CDR3 covers 13 residues. Deletions cut 3 bases from V and 1 base from J, with 6 bases between.

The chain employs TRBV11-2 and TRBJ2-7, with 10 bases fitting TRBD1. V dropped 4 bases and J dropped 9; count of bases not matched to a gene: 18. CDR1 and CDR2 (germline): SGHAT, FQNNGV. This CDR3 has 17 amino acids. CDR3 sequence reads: CASSSFYSPGQGPGQYF. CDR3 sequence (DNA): TGTGCCAGCAGCTCCTTCTATTCCCCGGGACAGGGGCCAGGGCAGTACTTC.

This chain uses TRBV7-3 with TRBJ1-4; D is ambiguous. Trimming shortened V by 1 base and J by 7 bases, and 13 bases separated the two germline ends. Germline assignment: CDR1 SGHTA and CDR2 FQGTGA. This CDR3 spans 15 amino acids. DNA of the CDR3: TGTGCCAGCAGCTTAAGTGGCAATCGGGGTGAAAAACTGTTTTTT. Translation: CASSLSGNRGEKLFF.

The CDR3 region has the DNA TGTGCCAGCAGCTGGAGCGGGGGACAGGGACCTCTTTTCACCTACGAGCAGTACTTC. Encoded protein: CASSWSGGQGPLFTYEQYF. This rearrangement joins TRBV5-4 to TRBJ2-7, with D perhaps TRBD1 (9 bases). Trimming shortened V by 3 bases and J by 2 bases, and 27 bases separated the two germline ends. The CDR3 extends over 19 amino acids. Germline V CDR1 and CDR2: SGHNT, YYREEE (reference sequence).

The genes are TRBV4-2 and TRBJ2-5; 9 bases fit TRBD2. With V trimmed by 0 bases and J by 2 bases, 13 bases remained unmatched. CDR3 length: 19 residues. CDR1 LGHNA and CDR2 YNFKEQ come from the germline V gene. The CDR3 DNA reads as TGTGCCAGCAGCCAAGACCACTTTAGACTAGCGGTACAACAAGAGACCCAGTACTTC. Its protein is CASSQDHFRLAVQQETQYF.

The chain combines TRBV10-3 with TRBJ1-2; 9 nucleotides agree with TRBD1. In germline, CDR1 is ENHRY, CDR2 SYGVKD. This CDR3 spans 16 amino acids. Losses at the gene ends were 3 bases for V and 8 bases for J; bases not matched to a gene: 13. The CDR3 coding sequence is TGTGCCATCAGTGATCTCGGGACAGGGAATGGTAAAGGCTACACCTTC. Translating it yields CAISDLGTGNGKGYTF.

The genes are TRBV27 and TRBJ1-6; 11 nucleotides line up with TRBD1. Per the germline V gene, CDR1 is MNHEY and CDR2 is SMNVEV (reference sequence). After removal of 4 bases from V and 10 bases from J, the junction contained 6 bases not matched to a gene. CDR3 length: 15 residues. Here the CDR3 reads CASSSRDRGESPLHF. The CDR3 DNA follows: TGTGCCAGCAGTTCCCGGGACAGGGGGGAGTCACCCCTCCACTTT.

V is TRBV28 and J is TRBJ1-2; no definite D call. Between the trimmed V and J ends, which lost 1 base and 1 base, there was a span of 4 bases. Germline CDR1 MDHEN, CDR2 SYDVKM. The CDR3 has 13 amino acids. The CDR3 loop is CASSLSLNYGYTF. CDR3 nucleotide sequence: TGTGCCAGCAGTTTATCCCTTAACTATGGCTACACCTTC.

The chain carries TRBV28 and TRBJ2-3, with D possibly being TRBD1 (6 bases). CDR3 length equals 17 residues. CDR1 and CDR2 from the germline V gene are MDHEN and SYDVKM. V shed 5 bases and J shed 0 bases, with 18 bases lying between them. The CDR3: CASSPHKTGSSTDTQYF. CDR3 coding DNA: TGTGCCAGCAGTCCCCATAAGACAGGATCTAGCACAGATACGCAGTATTTT.

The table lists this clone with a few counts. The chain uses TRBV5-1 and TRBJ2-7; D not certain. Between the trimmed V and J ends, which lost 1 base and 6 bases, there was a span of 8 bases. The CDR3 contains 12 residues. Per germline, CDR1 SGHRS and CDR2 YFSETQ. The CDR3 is CASSLFTSEQYF. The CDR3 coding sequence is TGCGCCAGCAGCTTGTTCACATCCGAGCAGTACTTC.

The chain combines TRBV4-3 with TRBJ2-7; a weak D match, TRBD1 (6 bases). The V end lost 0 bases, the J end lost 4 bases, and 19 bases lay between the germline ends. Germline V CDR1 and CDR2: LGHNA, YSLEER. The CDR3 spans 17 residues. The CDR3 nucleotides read TGCGCCAGCAGCCAAGATAGGCCCCGGGACACGTCATACGAGCAGTACTTC. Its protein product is CASSQDRPRDTSYEQYF.